Each of the 11 T cell receptor beta chains below was sequenced from the same sample in a study of cytomegalovirus exposure and HLA in healthy donors. The PCR ran on 60 Vbeta and 13 Jbeta primers. Produced via immunoSEQ multiplex PCR; TCRdb's table is partial and in-frame only. This sample has under 200,000 clones; 55% to 65% occur once, and the top ten carry about 3.2%. Sequencing was carried out using PBMCs. The receptors originated from a man aged 35 to 55 in good health and CMV-seronegative.

This clone was counted a few times. The genes are TRBV13 and TRBJ2-5, with 7 bases fitting TRBD2. The J segment lost 0 bases and the V segment lost 2 bases, leaving 6 bases of the junction unmatched. Per germline, CDR1 PRHDT and CDR2 FYEKMQ (reference sequence). The CDR3 spans 16 residues. The CDR3 DNA follows: TGTGCCAGCAGCTTAAGGGCTAGCGGTTACCAAGAGACCCAGTACTTC. This sequence encodes CASSLRASGYQETQYF.

The chain is built from TRBV19 and TRBJ2-2; 7 positions agree with TRBD2. Germline values: CDR1 LNHDA, CDR2 SQIVND (reference sequence). V was clipped by 9 bases and J by 2 bases; unmatched bases: 12. This CDR3 has 16 residues. CDR3 coding DNA: TGTGCCAGCCAAGATGCTAGCGGCCCTAACACCGGGGAGCTGTTTTTT. Amino acid sequence: CASQDASGPNTGELFF.

A remark on this clone: Other nucleotide sequences from this sample produce the same CDR3. J is TRBJ2-2 and V is TRBV29-1; 9 bases agree with TRBD1. This CDR3 region has 14 residues. CDR1 is SQVTM, CDR2 ANQGSEA, per germline. J lost 3 bases, V lost 6 bases, and 5 bases had no gene match. DNA for the CDR3: TGCAGCGTCGCCTGGACAGGGGACACCGGGGAGCTGTTTTTT. It yields the protein CSVAWTGDTGELFF.

The V gene is TRBV7-8, the J gene TRBJ2-7; D unclear. Germline CDR1 reads SGHVS; CDR2 reads FQNEAQ. The V end lost 5 bases, the J end lost 0 bases, and 5 bases lay between the germline ends. This CDR3 comprises 12 residues. As DNA, the CDR3 is TGTGCCAGCAGCCAATTCTCCTACGAGCAGTACTTC. This codes for CASSQFSYEQYF.

The gene calls are TRBV30 and TRBJ2-1; 9 positions match TRBD2. This CDR3 region has 15 residues. Germline V gene lookup returns CDR1 GTSNPN and CDR2 SVGIG (reference sequence). V was pared by 2 bases and J by 4 bases, with 6 bases of the junction left unmatched. CDR3 in DNA: TGTGCCTGGAGTTTAGCGGGAGTAAGGTACAATGAGCAGTTCTTC. This sequence encodes CAWSLAGVRYNEQFF.

The chain uses TRBV13 and TRBJ2-5, with 10 bases lining up with TRBD2. Germline V gene data show CDR1 as PRHDT and CDR2 as FYEKMQ (reference sequence). V was clipped by 2 bases and J by 4 bases; unmatched bases: 10. The CDR3 totals 17 residues. The CDR3 is CASSLTQRGGWVETQYF. The CDR3 DNA is TGTGCCAGCAGCTTAACCCAGCGGGGGGGCTGGGTAGAGACCCAGTACTTC.

The chain joins TRBV7-9 to TRBJ2-7, with D perhaps matching TRBD1 (5 bases). V was shortened by 5 bases and J by 9 bases, with 20 bases between the two germline ends. The CDR3 extends over 14 amino acids. Germline loops: CDR1 SEHNR, CDR2 FQNEAQ (reference sequence). For the CDR3, the DNA is TGTGCCAGCAGCCTAACCTCTCAGGGAATGGGGCAGTACTTC. It is translated as CASSLTSQGMGQYF.

The rearrangement links TRBV29-1 to TRBJ1-1, with a weak D call TRBD1 (5 bases). This CDR3 is 14 amino acids long. Germline values: CDR1 SQVTM, CDR2 ANQGSEA. Deletions cut 6 bases from V and 3 bases from J, with 17 bases between. The CDR3 region is CSVAITGVDTEAFF. CDR3 nucleotides: TGCAGCGTGGCGATTACGGGGGTCGACACTGAAGCTTTCTTT.

This clone was observed a handful of times. V and J are TRBV5-8 and TRBJ2-3, with D perhaps matching TRBD1 (6 bases). V lost 2 bases and J 2 bases, leaving 9 bases between the germline ends. The CDR3 runs to 14 residues. Germline loops: CDR1 SGHTS, CDR2 YDEGEE. CDR3 sequence (DNA): TGTGCCAGCAGCTTAAGACAGGTCACAGATACGCAGTATTTT. Residues: CASSLRQVTDTQYF.

V gene TRBV6-5 combines with J gene TRBJ1-2; TRBD1 matches at 7 bases. This CDR3 spans 14 amino acids. J gave up 4 bases and V 2 bases, and 4 bases lay outside the gene matches. Per the germline V gene, CDR1 is MNHEY and CDR2 is SVGAGI. CDR3 protein: CASSYVRGSYGYTF. CDR3 DNA: TGTGCCAGCAGTTACGTCAGGGGGAGCTATGGCTACACCTTC.

This rearrangement joins TRBV10-3 to TRBJ2-3; a possible D gene is TRBD1 (5 bases). Trimming removed 7 bases from V and 0 bases from J, with 14 bases in between. Germline V gives CDR1 ENHRY, CDR2 SYGVKD. The CDR3 covers 15 residues. The CDR3, as DNA: TGTGCCATCACTACGACAGACTCAAGCACAGATACGCAGTATTTT. Amino acid sequence: CAITTTDSSTDTQYF.